A single sample is the source of the 4 T cell receptor beta chains below, sequenced in a study of Tregs in tolerant kidney transplant recipients. Assay used: immunoSEQ multiplex PCR; TCRdb lists only in-frame clones, some missing. Seen in this sample are 960 or so clones; the ten most common clones hold about 39%. Recipients received nonmyeloablative bone marrow transplants from related graft donors, with transient mixed chimerism. Sequences were derived from CD4+ T cells from blood (PBMCs), sampled roughly 14 months after the transplant. The receptors originated from a human patient who received a combined kidney and bone marrow transplant. These T cells may partly come from the graft donor.

In regard to this clone: The missing CDR3 end, 3 residues past where the read stops, is filled in from the germline J gene. The chain uses TRBV15 and TRBJ2-7, with D tentatively TRBD2 (5 bases). CDR1 and CDR2 from the germline V gene are LNHNV and YYDKDF (reference sequence). The CDR3 is 15 residues long. Trimming shortened V by 0 bases and J by 2 bases, and 11 bases separated the two germline ends. The covered CDR3 bases are TGTGCCACCAGCAGAGACGTCACCGGGGCCTACGAG. As protein: CATSRDVTGAYE. In full, the CDR3 is CATSRDVTGAYEQYF. Using reference TRBV15 and TRBJ2-7 for the parts outside the CDR3, the full variable domain is DAMVIQNPRYQVTQFGKPVTLSCSQTLNHNVMYWYQQKSSQAPKLLFHYYDKDFNNEADTPDNFQSRRPNTSFCFLDIRSPGLGDTAMYLCATSRDVTGAYEQYFGPGTRLTVT.

A word on this clone: The DNA ends 3 residues before the CDR3 does, and the rest of the CDR3 is filled in from the germline J gene. The J gene is TRBJ2-7, the V gene TRBV3-1 (or the pseudogene TRBV3-2); D unclear. Germline V gene lookup returns CDR1 LGHDT and CDR2 YNNKEL (reference sequence). The CDR3 covers 13 residues. Trimming removed 0 bases at V and 5 bases at J, with 8 bases between. CDR3 DNA (partial): TGTGCCAGCAGCCAAGACAGGTTCAACGAG. Protein product: CASSQDRFNE. The entire CDR3 sequence reads CASSQDRFNEQYF.

A note on this clone: The read terminates 3 residues ahead of where the CDR3 ends, so the germline J gene completes it. V gene TRBV27 combines with J gene TRBJ1-1; 7 nucleotides match TRBD1. The CDR3 sequence is 14 residues long. J gave up 1 base and V 5 bases, and 4 bases lay outside the gene matches. Germline CDR1 is MNHEY and CDR2 is SMNVEV (reference sequence). The CDR3 here is CASSPQGWNTEAFF. The covered CDR3 bases are TGTGCCAGCAGTCCACAGGGGTGGAACACTGAA.

About this clone itself: The read falls 3 residues short of the CDR3 end, and the missing part is taken from the germline J gene. The chain is built from TRBV29-1 and TRBJ2-7, with 9 nucleotides matching TRBD2. This CDR3 is built from 14 residues. Per germline, CDR1 SQVTM and CDR2 ANQGSEA. The ends lost 4 bases at V and 3 bases at J; junction bases unmatched: 7. CDR3 residues: CSVGGVAGDYEQYF. Partial CDR3 DNA: TGCAGCGTTGGCGGGGTAGCGGGGGACTACGAG.